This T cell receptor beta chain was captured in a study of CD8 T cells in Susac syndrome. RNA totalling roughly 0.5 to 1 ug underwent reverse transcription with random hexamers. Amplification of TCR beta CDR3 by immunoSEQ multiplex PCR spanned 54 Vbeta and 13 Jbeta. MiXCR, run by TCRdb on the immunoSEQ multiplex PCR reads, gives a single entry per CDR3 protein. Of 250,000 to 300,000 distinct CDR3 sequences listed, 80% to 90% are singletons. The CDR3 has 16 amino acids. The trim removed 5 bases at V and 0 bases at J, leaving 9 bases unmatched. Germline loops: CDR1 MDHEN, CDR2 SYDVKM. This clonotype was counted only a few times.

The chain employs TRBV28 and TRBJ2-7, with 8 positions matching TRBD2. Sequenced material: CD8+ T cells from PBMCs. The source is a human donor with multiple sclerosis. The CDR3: CASSGRRSGSSYEQYF. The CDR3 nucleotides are TGTGCCAGCAGTGGGAGGCGAAGCGGGAGCTCCTACGAGCAGTACTTC. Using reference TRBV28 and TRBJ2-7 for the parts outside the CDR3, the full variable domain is DVKVTQSSRYLVKRTGEKVFLECVQDMDHENMFWYRQDPGLGLRLIYFSYDVKMKEKGDIPEGYSVSREKKERFSLILESASTNQTSMYLCASSGRRSGSSYEQYFGPGTRLTVT.